This is a list of T cell receptor beta chains from one sample in a study of blood T cell repertoires in COVID-19. Produced via immunoSEQ multiplex PCR; TCRdb's table is partial and in-frame only. Among 200,000 to 250,000 clones, more than 70% were seen once, and the ten largest hold 3% to 4.5%. The specimen sequenced was peripheral blood. The receptors shown here come from a woman older than 75 with acute or convalescent COVID-19. The CDR3 runs from the conserved cysteine through the conserved F or W. A D gene is named only where the DNA matches it firmly. Clone sizes are given selectively: once, few, many, or a class where the clone is expanded.

v_gene	d_gene	len	abundance	CDR3aa
TRBV3-1/TRBV3-2	NA	14	NA	CASSHLEGNTEAFF
TRBV28	TRBD1	14	NA	CASSYPGTASPLHF
TRBV7-8	TRBD1	15	NA	CASSANRGLNEKLFF
TRBV9	TRBD1	13	once	CASSPWDSREQYF
TRBV7-2	TRBD1	15	NA	CASSSTGGRTYEQYF
TRBV6-1	TRBD1	16	NA	CASSEWEGQGVSEQFF
TRBV19	TRBD2	16	NA	CASSPGRGGTSYEQYF
TRBV6-5	NA	11	NA	CASSPGEEAFF
TRBV3-1/TRBV3-2	TRBD1	15	NA	CASSQAPTGDNGYTF
TRBV19	TRBD1	12	NA	CASKGQQETQYF
TRBV6-5	NA	16	NA	CASSSIGPGENYGYTF
TRBV4-2	NA	14	NA	CASSQVVPGNEQFF
TRBV5-5	NA	13	NA	CASSRPRDYGYTF
TRBV7-8	NA	13	NA	CASSRSGGGEQYF
TRBV24-1	TRBD2	15	NA	CATSKRGSSYNEQFF
TRBV12-3/TRBV12-4	NA	13	NA	CASSLDRYTEAFF
TRBV6-6	NA	15	NA	CASSLRGASGNIQYF